This T cell receptor (beta chain) was sequenced for a study of cytomegalovirus exposure and HLA in healthy donors. V lost 5 bases and J lost 8; bases outside the gene matches: 14. Per germline, CDR1 LNHDA and CDR2 SQIVND (reference sequence). The CDR3 is 16 residues long. The donors belonged to the roughly 110-subject validation cohort, separate from the 666-subject first cohort. The table came from immunoSEQ multiplex PCR; TCRdb's copy has only in-frame clones and leaves some out. Seen here are 120,000 to 150,000 clones, about 90% observed once, and the top ten hold about 7.9%. This TCR came from a woman younger than 35 in good health and CMV-seropositive. V usage is TRBV19 and J usage is TRBJ1-2; 10 positions agree with TRBD1. The sequenced material came from PBMCs. CDR3 sequence: CASSGTGAHFGIGYTF. For the CDR3, the DNA is TGTGCCAGTAGTGGGACAGGGGCCCACTTCGGTATCGGCTACACCTTC.